This entry lists 5 T cell receptor beta chains sequenced from one sample in a study of cytomegalovirus exposure and HLA in healthy donors. Researchers ran the PCR with 60 Vbeta and 13 Jbeta primers. Some clones are missing from TCRdb's copy, which holds only in-frame ones; the method was immunoSEQ multiplex PCR. Of 150,000 or so clones in the sample, 80% were seen once. The sequenced material came from PBMCs. The receptor set was obtained from a woman aged 40-49 years in good health and CMV-seronegative.

This clone was seen a few times. The CDR3: CASSKPGAQETQYF. DNA for the CDR3: TGTGCCAGCAGCAAACCGGGTGCCCAAGAGACCCAGTACTTC. This rearrangement joins TRBV6-6 to TRBJ2-5; unclear D gene. Trimming took off 6 bases at V and 1 base at J, with 12 bases between the two ends. The CDR3 covers 14 residues. CDR1 is MNHNY, CDR2 SVGAGI, per germline (reference sequence).

This clone has only a few counts. This chain uses TRBV6-5 with TRBJ1-2, with TRBD1 as a possible D gene (5 bases). There are 13 residues in the CDR3. V lost 6 bases, J lost 4 bases, and 12 bases lay in between. Germline V gives CDR1 MNHEY, CDR2 SVGAGI. CDR3 sequence reads: CASSPGSPYGYTF. DNA of the CDR3: TGTGCCAGCAGCCCAGGGTCTCCCTATGGCTACACCTTC.

The chain combines TRBV29-1 with TRBJ1-2, with TRBD1 as a possible D gene (6 bases). The CDR3 totals 12 residues. V was shortened by 6 bases and J by 4 bases, with 12 bases between the two germline ends. Germline-derived CDR1 and CDR2 are SQVTM and ANQGSEA. The CDR3 loop reads CSVIRQAYGYTF. CDR3 in DNA: TGCAGCGTAATAAGACAGGCCTATGGCTACACCTTC.

The CDR3 reads CASSLVAAGQGPTTDTQYF. CDR3 bases: TGTGCCAGCAGCTTAGTAGCCGCAGGACAGGGCCCCACCACAGATACGCAGTATTTT. The chain employs TRBV7-9 and TRBJ2-3, with 8 bases identical to TRBD1. Germline V lookup: CDR1 SEHNR, CDR2 FQNEAQ (reference sequence). The CDR3 runs to 19 residues. V trimming: 1 base; J trimming: 2 bases; junction bases outside the gene matches: 14.

The chain is built from TRBV18 and TRBJ1-1; D perhaps matches TRBD1 (6 bases). Trimming took off 6 bases at V and 3 bases at J, with 11 bases between the two ends. Looked up from germline, CDR1 is KGHSH and CDR2 is LQKENI. The CDR3 loop spans 13 amino acids. CDR3 residues: CASSPPGDTEAFF. CDR3 nucleotide sequence: TGTGCCAGCTCGCCTCCAGGGGACACTGAAGCTTTCTTT.